These 26 T cell receptor beta chains originate from one sample sequenced in a study of T cells in Graves' hyperthyroidism and ophthalmopathy. The source material, RNA transcripts, was used to amplify TCR beta CDR3 regions. An initial round of RT-PCR targeting the TCR CDR3 relied on the HTBI primer set. Each CDR3 protein is one row after TCRdb ran MiXCR on the multiplex PCR reads. The sample records a few hundred thousand distinct CDR3 sequences, around 14% being singletons. The source material was blood. The receptor set was obtained from a woman aged 30 to 39 with Graves' hyperthyroidism.

This clonotype appeared many times. The chain is built from TRBV6-1 and TRBJ2-7, with D possibly being TRBD2 (5 bases). This CDR3 spans 12 amino acids. Trimming took off 3 bases at V and 7 bases at J, with 10 bases between the two ends. CDR1 MNHNS and CDR2 SASEGT come from the germline V gene. In DNA form, the CDR3 reads TGTGCCAGCAGTGATTTACGCGGGGAGCAGTACTTC. It codes for CASSDLRGEQYF.

This clonotype was seen repeatedly, ten times or more. The chain recombines TRBV11-2 with TRBJ2-1, with 11 bases lining up with TRBD2. Germline V gives CDR1 SGHAT, CDR2 FQNNGV. The CDR3 extends over 16 amino acids. After removal of 2 bases from V and 4 bases from J, the junction contained 4 bases not matched to a gene. The CDR3 DNA is TGTGCCAGCAGCTTATTAAGACTAGCGGGATACAATGAGCAGTTCTTC. It specifies CASSLLRLAGYNEQFF.

The chain joins TRBV2 to TRBJ1-1, with unresolved D. V shed 3 bases and J shed 1 base, with 12 bases lying between them. The CDR3 is 15 amino acids. Germline values: CDR1 SNHLY, CDR2 FYNNEI. The CDR3: CASSDKGLPNTEAFF. CDR3 in DNA: TGTGCCAGCAGTGACAAAGGACTCCCGAACACTGAAGCTTTCTTT.

This clonotype was observed a handful of times. The chain uses TRBV19 and TRBJ2-7; possible D gene TRBD2, 5 bases. V shed 3 bases and J shed 1 base, with 13 bases lying between them. From germline, CDR1 is LNHDA and CDR2 SQIVND (reference sequence). CDR3 size: 15 residues. CDR3 nucleotide sequence: TGTGCCAGTAGTATTCATGGACGGGGATCCTACGAGCAGTACTTC. Translated, it gives CASSIHGRGSYEQYF.

This clonotype came up once. The chain joins TRBV6-1 to TRBJ2-3, with D hard to call. Trimming removed 2 bases at V and 1 base at J, with 16 bases between. CDR3 length: 17 residues. CDR1 MNHNS and CDR2 SASEGT come from the germline V gene. CDR3 bases: TGTGCCAGCAGTGAACCTTGGGGTGTGGCTGGCACAGATACGCAGTATTTT. Translating it yields CASSEPWGVAGTDTQYF.

This chain links TRBV3-1 with TRBJ2-2; 8 bases map to TRBD1. Trimming removed 1 base from V and 14 bases from J; junction bases left unmatched: 27. Germline V gene sequence: CDR1 LGHDT, CDR2 YNNKEL (reference sequence). The CDR3 length is 20 residues. Here the CDR3 reads CASSQVSVGQGARDGGGLFF. CDR3 in DNA: TGTGCCAGCAGCCAAGTCTCCGTAGGGCAGGGGGCACGCGACGGGGGCGGACTGTTTTTT.

This clonotype was recorded at least ten times. The chain uses TRBV7-9 and TRBJ1-2; D call uncertain. In germline, CDR1 is SEHNR, CDR2 FQNEAQ (reference sequence). The V end lost 1 base, the J end lost 7 bases, and 7 bases lay between the germline ends. The CDR3 has 12 amino acids. Written as DNA, the CDR3 is TGTGCCAGCAGCTTAGGGGGAGTTGGCTACACCTTC. This codes for CASSLGGVGYTF.

CDR3: CASSPARWPGELFF. The CDR3 coding sequence is TGTGCCAGCAGCCCCGCGCGGTGGCCCGGGGAGCTGTTTTTT. This sequence joins TRBV28 and TRBJ2-2; no firm D call. Germline-derived CDR1 and CDR2 are MDHEN and SYDVKM. The CDR3 is made up of 14 amino acids. Trimming took off 6 bases at V and 6 bases at J, with 14 bases between the two ends. Full variable domain (rest looked up from reference TRBV28 and TRBJ2-2): DVKVTQSSRYLVKRTGEKVFLECVQDMDHENMFWYRQDPGLGLRLIYFSYDVKMKEKGDIPEGYSVSREKKERFSLILESASTNQTSMYLCASSPARWPGELFFGEGSRLTVL.

This clonotype was observed a handful of times. As DNA, the CDR3 is TGTGCCAGCAGGGGCCGGCCAGCGGGATGGGCCGGGGAGCTGTTTTTT. Translation gives CASRGRPAGWAGELFF. This sequence joins TRBV9 and TRBJ2-2, with TRBD2 matching over 7 bases. The CDR3 is 16 amino acids. V trimming: 5 bases; J trimming: 6 bases; junction bases outside the gene matches: 13. Germline V lookup: CDR1 SGDLS, CDR2 YYNGEE.

There are a few counts of this clonotype. This chain joins TRBV3-1 and TRBJ2-3, with 7 positions matching TRBD1. CDR3 length: 16 residues. The V gene end was trimmed by 4 bases and the J gene end by 2 bases; junction bases not matched to a gene: 9. Germline V gene sequence: CDR1 LGHDT, CDR2 YNNKEL (reference sequence). The CDR3 DNA sequence: TGTGCCAGCAGCCCACTCGAGGGGGCGAACACAGATACGCAGTATTTT. Its translation is CASSPLEGANTDTQYF.

In its sample, this clonotype was seen many times. The chain carries TRBV5-4 and TRBJ2-7; possible D gene TRBD2, 6 bases. Germline values: CDR1 SGHNT, CDR2 YYREEE (reference sequence). The length of the CDR3 is 15 residues. Trimming removed 5 bases from V and 0 bases from J, with 15 bases in between. CDR3 residues: CASSSGTSPSYEQYF. The CDR3 DNA reads as TGTGCCAGCAGTTCCGGGACTTCCCCCTCCTACGAGCAGTACTTC. Based on the CDR3 plus reference TRBV5-4 and TRBJ2-7, the full variable domain is ETGVTQSPTHLIKTRGQQVTLRCSSQSGHNTVSWYQQALGQGPQFIFQYYREEENGRGNFPPRFSGLQFPNYSSELNVNALELDDSALYLCASSSGTSPSYEQYFGPGTRLTVT.

This rearrangement joins TRBV30 to TRBJ2-3, with 12 nucleotides matching TRBD2. This CDR3 contains 21 residues. From germline, CDR1 is GTSNPN and CDR2 SVGIG (reference sequence). The CDR3 DNA reads TGTGCAAATGACAGGGGCGCCCTTTCTAGCGGGAGGGAACACAGCACAGATACGCAGTATTTT. This translates into CANDRGALSSGREHSTDTQYF.

This clonotype was counted many times. The chain joins TRBV2 to TRBJ2-5, with a possible D match to TRBD1 (6 bases). Germline V gene sequence: CDR1 SNHLY, CDR2 FYNNEI. V was clipped by 5 bases and J by 1 base, with 8 bases between them. This CDR3 spans 13 amino acids. CDR3 DNA: TGTGCCAGCAGTACGGACAGCCAAGAGACCCAGTACTTC. Its protein is CASSTDSQETQYF.

In its sample, this clonotype was seen many times. The chain links TRBV28 to TRBJ2-1; 11 bases fit TRBD2. V lost 5 bases and J lost 0; bases outside the gene matches: 15. This CDR3 has 20 residues. Germline V lookup: CDR1 MDHEN, CDR2 SYDVKM. The CDR3 here is CASSPYWGIAGGSSYNEQFF. In DNA, the CDR3 is TGTGCCAGCAGTCCCTATTGGGGAATAGCGGGAGGGAGCTCCTACAATGAGCAGTTCTTC.

This clonotype was counted many times. The rearrangement links TRBV18 to TRBJ2-7, with a weak D call TRBD2 (5 bases). This CDR3 contains 14 residues. The V gene's germline CDR1 is KGHSH and CDR2 LQKENI. The V end was cut by 3 bases, the J end by 6 bases, with 15 bases between. CDR3 sequence: CASSPPPGTTEQYF. DNA for the CDR3: TGTGCCAGCTCACCTCCCCCGGGAACTACCGAGCAGTACTTC.

The V and J genes are TRBV28 and TRBJ2-5; 10 positions match TRBD2. V gave up 6 bases and J gave up 5 bases; unmatched junction bases: 9. Germline V gene data show CDR1 as MDHEN and CDR2 as SYDVKM. This CDR3 has 15 amino acids. The CDR3 DNA is TGTGCCAGCAGCACTAGCGGGAAGAGAGGGGAGACCCAGTACTTC. Translating gives CASSTSGKRGETQYF.

This clonotype has ten or more counts. The V gene is TRBV5-1, the J gene TRBJ2-2; no clear D gene. Germline V gene data show CDR1 as SGHRS and CDR2 as YFSETQ. The CDR3 extends over 12 amino acids. V dropped 2 bases and J dropped 6 bases, with 5 bases sitting between them. In nucleotides, the CDR3 is TGCGCCAGCAGCTTCACCCCCGGGGAGCTGTTTTTT. It is translated as CASSFTPGELFF.

The sample holds a few counts of this clonotype. J is TRBJ1-1 and V is TRBV28; 7 bases map to TRBD1. Looked up from germline, CDR1 is MDHEN and CDR2 is SYDVKM. The CDR3 runs 14 residues. V lost 2 bases, J lost 3 bases, and 3 bases stayed unmatched. Here the CDR3 reads CASSLPTGDTEAFF. CDR3 bases: TGTGCCAGCAGTTTACCTACAGGGGACACTGAAGCTTTCTTT.

A note on this clonotype: A much larger clone differs from this one at a single base, so this may be a read error. The V and J genes are TRBV2 and TRBJ2-5; TRBD1 or TRBD2 may be the D gene (5 bases each). The V gene's germline CDR1 is SNHLY and CDR2 FYNNEI. The CDR3 spans 14 residues. CDR3 loop: CASSEQGVREAQYF. DNA for the CDR3: TGTGCCAGCAGTGAACAGGGAGTTCGAGAGGCCCAGTACTTC.

Points on this clonotype: Since a much larger clone is just one base distant, this may be a read error. The chain couples TRBV12-5 to TRBJ1-2, with D unresolved. Germline lookup yields CDR1 LGHNT and CDR2 FRNRAP. The CDR3 consists of 13 residues. The germline V and J ends were trimmed by 1 base and 7 bases, with 10 bases remaining between them. This chain's CDR3 is CASGLGRNGGYTF. DNA of the CDR3: TGTGCTAGTGGTTTGGGCAGGAATGGTGGCTACACCTTC.

The rearrangement uses TRBV10-3 and TRBJ1-4, with D hard to call. Trimming removed 7 bases from V and 8 bases from J, with 8 bases in between. The CDR3 contains 11 residues. Germline loops: CDR1 ENHRY, CDR2 SYGVKD. The CDR3 DNA follows: TGTGCCATCAAGAGTCGGGAAAAACTGTTTTTT. Translated, it gives CAIKSREKLFF.

This clonotype was seen repeatedly, ten times or more. The gene calls are TRBV12-3 or TRBV12-4 and TRBJ1-1; D is uncertain. This CDR3 is 13 amino acids long. V was trimmed by 6 bases and J by 1 base, leaving 9 bases between them. This chain's CDR3 is CASSLARNTEAFF. The DNA for the CDR3 is TGTGCCAGCAGCCTCGCCCGGAACACTGAAGCTTTCTTT.

At least ten counts were recorded for this clonotype. The rearrangement joins TRBV28 to TRBJ2-3; 13 positions agree with TRBD2. CDR1 and CDR2 from the germline V gene are MDHEN and SYDVKM. This CDR3 has 17 residues. Unmatched junction bases numbered 8, after V lost 3 bases and J lost 5 bases. The CDR3: CASSFPGLAGRKDTQYF. Written as DNA, the CDR3 is TGTGCCAGCAGTTTCCCGGGACTAGCGGGAAGGAAAGATACGCAGTATTTT.

The V call is TRBV5-1, the J call TRBJ2-7, with D tentatively TRBD1 or TRBD2 (6 bases each). In germline, CDR1 is SGHRS, CDR2 YFSETQ. The V end was cut by 4 bases, the J end by 9 bases, with 14 bases between. This CDR3 has 12 amino acids. The CDR3 here is CASSRQDGGQYF. The DNA for the CDR3 is TGCGCCAGCAGCAGACAGGACGGGGGGCAGTACTTC.

In its sample, this clonotype was seen a few times. This chain links TRBV20-1 with TRBJ1-5, with TRBD1 as a possible D gene (5 bases). The CDR3 extends over 13 amino acids. Germline V gives CDR1 DFQATT, CDR2 SNEGSKA (reference sequence). Trimming shortened V by 3 bases and J by 6 bases, and 12 bases separated the two germline ends. CDR3 bases: TGCAGTGCTAGTTCTGGGGGAGGTCAGCCCCAGCATTTT. Amino acid sequence: CSASSGGGQPQHF.

This clonotype was recorded a few times. V and J are TRBV3-1 and TRBJ2-2; D remains unclear. V was trimmed by 4 bases and J by 5 bases, leaving 11 bases between them. The CDR3 loop spans 14 amino acids. In germline, CDR1 is LGHDT, CDR2 YNNKEL (reference sequence). CDR3 sequence (DNA): TGTGCCAGCAGCCGCAACGCGTTAACCGGGGAGCTGTTTTTT. This gives the protein CASSRNALTGELFF.